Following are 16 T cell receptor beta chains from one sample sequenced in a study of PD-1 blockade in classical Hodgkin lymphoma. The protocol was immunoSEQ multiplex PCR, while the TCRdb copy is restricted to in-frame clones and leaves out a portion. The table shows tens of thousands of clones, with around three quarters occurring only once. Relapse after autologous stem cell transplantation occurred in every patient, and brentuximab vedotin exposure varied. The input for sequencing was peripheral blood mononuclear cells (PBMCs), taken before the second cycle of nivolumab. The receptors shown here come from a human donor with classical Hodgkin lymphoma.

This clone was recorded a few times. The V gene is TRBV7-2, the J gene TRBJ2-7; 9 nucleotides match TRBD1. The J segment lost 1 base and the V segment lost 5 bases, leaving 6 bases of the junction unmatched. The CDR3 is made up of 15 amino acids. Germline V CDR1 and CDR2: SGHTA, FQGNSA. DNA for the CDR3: TGTGCCAGCAGCAACCAGGGACAGGGATCCTACGAGCAGTACTTC. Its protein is CASSNQGQGSYEQYF.

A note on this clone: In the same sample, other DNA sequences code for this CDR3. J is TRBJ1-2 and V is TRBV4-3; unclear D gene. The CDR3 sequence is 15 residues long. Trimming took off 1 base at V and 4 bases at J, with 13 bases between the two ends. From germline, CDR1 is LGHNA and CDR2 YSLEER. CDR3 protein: CASSQVGQDRYGYTF. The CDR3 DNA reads TGCGCCAGCAGCCAAGTTGGCCAGGACCGCTATGGCTACACCTTC.

The CDR3: CASSLLAGYNEQFF. CDR3 bases: TGCGCCAGCAGCCTTCTAGCGGGGTACAATGAGCAGTTCTTC. The chain recombines TRBV4-1 with TRBJ2-1; 9 nucleotides match TRBD2. J gave up 4 bases and V 4 bases, and 2 bases lay outside the gene matches. The CDR3 sequence is 14 residues long. CDR1 is MGHRA, CDR2 YSYEKL, per germline.

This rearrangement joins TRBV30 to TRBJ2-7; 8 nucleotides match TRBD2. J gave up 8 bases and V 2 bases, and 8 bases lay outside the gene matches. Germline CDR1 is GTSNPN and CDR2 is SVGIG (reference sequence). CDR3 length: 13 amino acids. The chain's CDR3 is CAWSSGGISKQYF. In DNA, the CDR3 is TGTGCCTGGAGTAGCGGGGGAATCTCCAAGCAGTACTTC. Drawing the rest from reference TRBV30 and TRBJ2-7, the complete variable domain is SQTIHQWPATLVQPVGSPLSLECTVEGTSNPNLYWYRQAAGRGLQLLFYSVGIGQISSEVPQNLSASRPQDRQFILSSKKLLLSDSGFYLCAWSSGGISKQYFGPGTRLTVT.

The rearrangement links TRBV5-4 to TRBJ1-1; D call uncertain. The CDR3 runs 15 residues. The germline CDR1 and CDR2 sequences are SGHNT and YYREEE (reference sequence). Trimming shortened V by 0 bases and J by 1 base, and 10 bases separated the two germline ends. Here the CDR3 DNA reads TGTGCCAGCAGCTTGGAACTGGTGGGGAACACTGAAGCTTTCTTT. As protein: CASSLELVGNTEAFF.

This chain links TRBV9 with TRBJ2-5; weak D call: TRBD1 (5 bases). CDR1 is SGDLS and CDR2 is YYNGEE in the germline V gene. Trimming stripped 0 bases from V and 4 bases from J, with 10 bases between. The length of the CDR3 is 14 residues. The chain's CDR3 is CASSVDGRAETQYF. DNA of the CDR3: TGTGCCAGCAGCGTAGACGGCAGGGCAGAGACCCAGTACTTC.

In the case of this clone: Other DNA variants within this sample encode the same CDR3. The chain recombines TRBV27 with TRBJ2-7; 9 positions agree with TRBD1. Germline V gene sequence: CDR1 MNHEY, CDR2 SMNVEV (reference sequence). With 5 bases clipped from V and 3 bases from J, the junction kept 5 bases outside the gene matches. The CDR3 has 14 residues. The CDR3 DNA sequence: TGTGCCAGCAGTCCGGGACAGGGAGGCTACGAGCAGTACTTC. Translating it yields CASSPGQGGYEQYF.

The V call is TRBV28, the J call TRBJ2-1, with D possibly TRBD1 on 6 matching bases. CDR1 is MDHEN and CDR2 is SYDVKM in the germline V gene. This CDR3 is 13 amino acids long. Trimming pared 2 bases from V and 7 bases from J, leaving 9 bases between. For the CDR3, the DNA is TGTGCCAGCAGTTTAGGACAGCGGAATGAGCAGTTCTTC. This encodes CASSLGQRNEQFF.

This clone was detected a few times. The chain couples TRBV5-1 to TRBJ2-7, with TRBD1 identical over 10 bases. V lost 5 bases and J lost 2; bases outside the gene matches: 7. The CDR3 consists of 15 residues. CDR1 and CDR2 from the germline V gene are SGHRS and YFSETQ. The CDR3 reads CASSFGQGEPYEQYF. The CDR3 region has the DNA TGCGCCAGCAGTTTTGGACAGGGGGAGCCCTACGAGCAGTACTTC.

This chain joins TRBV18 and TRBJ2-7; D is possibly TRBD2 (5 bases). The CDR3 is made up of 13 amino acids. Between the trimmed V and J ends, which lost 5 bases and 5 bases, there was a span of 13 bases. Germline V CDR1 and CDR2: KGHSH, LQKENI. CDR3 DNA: TGTGCCAGCTCATTCCGGGAACACCACGAGCAGTACTTC. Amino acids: CASSFREHHEQYF.

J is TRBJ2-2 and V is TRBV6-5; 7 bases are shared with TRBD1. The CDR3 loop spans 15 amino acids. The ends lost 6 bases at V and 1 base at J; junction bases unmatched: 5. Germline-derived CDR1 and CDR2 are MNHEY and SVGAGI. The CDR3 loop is CASRSTGMNTGELFF. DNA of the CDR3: TGTGCCAGCAGGTCGACAGGGATGAACACCGGGGAGCTGTTTTTT.

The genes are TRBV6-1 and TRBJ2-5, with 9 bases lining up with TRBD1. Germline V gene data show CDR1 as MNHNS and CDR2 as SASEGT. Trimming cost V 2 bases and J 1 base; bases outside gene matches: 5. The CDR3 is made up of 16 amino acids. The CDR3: CASSEWTGALQETQYF. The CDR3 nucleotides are TGTGCCAGCAGTGAATGGACAGGGGCCCTCCAAGAGACCCAGTACTTC.

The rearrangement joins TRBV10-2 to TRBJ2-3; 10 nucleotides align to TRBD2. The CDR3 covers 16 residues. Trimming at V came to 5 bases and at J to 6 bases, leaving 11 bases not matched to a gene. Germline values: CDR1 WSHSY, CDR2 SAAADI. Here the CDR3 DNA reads TGCGCCAGCAGTCGAGGTCTAGCGGGGGTCCCGGATACGCAGTATTTT. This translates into CASSRGLAGVPDTQYF.

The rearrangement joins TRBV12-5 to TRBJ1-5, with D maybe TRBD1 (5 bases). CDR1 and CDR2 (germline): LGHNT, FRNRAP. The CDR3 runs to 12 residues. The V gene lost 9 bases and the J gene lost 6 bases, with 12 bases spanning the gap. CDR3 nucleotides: TGTGCTAGCGGGACGAGGGGTCAGCCCCAGCATTTT. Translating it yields CASGTRGQPQHF.

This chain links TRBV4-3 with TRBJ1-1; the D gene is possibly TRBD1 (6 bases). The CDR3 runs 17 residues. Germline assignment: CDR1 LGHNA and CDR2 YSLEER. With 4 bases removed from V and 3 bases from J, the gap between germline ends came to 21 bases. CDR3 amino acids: CASSPREGGLGDTEAFF. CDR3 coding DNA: TGCGCCAGCAGCCCCCGGGAAGGGGGACTGGGGGACACTGAAGCTTTCTTT.

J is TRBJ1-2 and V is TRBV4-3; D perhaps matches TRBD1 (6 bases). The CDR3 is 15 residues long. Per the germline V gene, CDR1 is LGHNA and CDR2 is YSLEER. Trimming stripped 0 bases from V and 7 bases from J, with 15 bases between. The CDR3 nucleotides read TGCGCCAGCAGCCAAGATCAGGGGAACAACGTTGGCTACACCTTC. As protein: CASSQDQGNNVGYTF.